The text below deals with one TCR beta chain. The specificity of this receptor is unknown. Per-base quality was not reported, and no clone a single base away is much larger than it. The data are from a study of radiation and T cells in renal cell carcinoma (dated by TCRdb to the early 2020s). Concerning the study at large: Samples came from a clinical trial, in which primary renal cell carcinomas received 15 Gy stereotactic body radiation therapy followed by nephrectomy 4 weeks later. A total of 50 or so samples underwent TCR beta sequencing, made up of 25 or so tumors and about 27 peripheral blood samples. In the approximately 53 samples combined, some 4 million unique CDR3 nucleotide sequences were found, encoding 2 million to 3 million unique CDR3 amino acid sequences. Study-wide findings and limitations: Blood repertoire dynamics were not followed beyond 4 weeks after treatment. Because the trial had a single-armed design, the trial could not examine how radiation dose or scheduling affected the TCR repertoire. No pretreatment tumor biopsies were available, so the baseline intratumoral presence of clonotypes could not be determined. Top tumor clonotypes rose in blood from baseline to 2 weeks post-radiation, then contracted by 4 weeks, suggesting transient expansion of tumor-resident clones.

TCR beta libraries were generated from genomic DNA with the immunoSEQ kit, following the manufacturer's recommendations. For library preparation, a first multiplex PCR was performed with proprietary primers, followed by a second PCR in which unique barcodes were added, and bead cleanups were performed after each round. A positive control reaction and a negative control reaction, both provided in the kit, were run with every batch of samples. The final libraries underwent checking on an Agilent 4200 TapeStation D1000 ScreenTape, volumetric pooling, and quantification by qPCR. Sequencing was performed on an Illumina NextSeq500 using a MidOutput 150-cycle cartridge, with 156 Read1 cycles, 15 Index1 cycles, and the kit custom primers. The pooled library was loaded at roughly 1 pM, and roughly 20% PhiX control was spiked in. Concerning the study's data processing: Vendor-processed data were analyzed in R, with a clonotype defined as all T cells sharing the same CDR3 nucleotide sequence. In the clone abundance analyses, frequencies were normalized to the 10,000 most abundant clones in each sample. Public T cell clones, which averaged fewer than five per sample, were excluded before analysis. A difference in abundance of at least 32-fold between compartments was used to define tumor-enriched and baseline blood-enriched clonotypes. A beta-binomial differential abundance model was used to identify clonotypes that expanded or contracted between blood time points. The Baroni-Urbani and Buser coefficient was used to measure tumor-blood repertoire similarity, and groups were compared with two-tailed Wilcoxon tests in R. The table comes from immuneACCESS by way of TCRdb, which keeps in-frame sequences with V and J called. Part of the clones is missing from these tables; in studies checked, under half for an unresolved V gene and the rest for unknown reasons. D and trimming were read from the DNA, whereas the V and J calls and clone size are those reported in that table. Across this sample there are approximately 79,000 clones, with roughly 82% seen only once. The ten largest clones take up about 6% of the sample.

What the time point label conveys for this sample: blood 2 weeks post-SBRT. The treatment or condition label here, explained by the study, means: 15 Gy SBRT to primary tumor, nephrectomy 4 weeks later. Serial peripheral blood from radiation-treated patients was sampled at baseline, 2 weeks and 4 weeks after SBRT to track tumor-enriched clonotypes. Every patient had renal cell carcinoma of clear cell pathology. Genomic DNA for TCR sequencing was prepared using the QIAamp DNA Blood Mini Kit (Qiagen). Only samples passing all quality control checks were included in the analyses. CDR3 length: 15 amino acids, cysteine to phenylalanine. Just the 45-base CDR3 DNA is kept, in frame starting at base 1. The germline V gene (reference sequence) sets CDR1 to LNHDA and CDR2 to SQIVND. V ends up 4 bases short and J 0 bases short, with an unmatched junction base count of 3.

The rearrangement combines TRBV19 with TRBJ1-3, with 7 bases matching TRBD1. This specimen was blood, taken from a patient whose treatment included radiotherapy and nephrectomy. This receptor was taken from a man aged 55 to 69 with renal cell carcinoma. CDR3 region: CASSTDRVSGNTIYF. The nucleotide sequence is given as TGTGCCAGTAGTACCGACAGGGTCTCTGGAAACACCATATATTTT.